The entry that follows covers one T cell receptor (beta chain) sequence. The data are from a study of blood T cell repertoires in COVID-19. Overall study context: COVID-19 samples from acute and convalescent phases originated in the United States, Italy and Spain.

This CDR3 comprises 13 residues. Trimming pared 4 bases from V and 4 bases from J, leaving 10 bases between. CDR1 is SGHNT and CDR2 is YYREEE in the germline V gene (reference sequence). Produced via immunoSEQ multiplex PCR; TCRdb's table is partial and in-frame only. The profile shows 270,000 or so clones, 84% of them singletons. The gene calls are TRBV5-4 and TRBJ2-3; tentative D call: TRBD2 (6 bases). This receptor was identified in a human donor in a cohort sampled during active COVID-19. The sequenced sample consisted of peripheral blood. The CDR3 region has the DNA TGTGCCAGCAGCCGGCCTAGCGCAGATACGCAGTATTTT. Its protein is CASSRPSADTQYF.